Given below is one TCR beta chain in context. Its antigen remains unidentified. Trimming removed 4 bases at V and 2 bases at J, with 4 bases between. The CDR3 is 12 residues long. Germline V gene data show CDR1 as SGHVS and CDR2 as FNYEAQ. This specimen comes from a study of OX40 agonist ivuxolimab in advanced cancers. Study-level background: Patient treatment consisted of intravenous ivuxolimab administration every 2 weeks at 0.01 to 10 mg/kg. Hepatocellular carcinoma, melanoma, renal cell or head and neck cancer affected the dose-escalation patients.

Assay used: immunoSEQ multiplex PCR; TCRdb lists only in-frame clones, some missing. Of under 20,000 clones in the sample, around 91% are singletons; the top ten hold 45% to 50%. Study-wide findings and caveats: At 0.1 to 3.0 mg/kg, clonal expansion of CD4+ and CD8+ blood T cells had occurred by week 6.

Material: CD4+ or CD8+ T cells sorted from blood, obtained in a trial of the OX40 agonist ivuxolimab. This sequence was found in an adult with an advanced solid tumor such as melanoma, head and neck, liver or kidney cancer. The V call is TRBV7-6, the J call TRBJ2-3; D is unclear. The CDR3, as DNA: TGTGCCAGCAGCTGGGCCACAGATACGCAGTATTTT. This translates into CASSWATDTQYF.